This is a list of T cell receptor beta chains from one sample in a study of neurological immune-mediated disorders. TCRdb ran MiXCR on the 5' RACE reads and lists one entry per CDR3 protein. Counted here are about 30,000 distinct CDR3 sequences, 12% occurring once; the ten biggest clones make up less than 9.5%. Material for sequencing was PBMCs. The receptors were sampled from a man in his 60s in good health. The CDR3 runs from the conserved cysteine through the conserved F or W. Fields, in order: D gene, clone size, V gene, J gene, CDR3 DNA, CDR3 protein. The D gene is left open where the match is weak. Where a row states a size, it is once, few, many or the class of an expanded clone; other rows omit it.

.,many,TRBV2,TRBJ2-7,TGTGCCAGCAGATTCCGGCTGACAAAAAGGCGTGGGGACTCCTACGAGCAGTACTTC,CASRFRLTKRRGDSYEQYF
.,many,TRBV20-1,TRBJ2-3,TGCAGTGCTAGCCAACAGTTCAGTCGAAATACGCAGTATTTT,CSASQQFSRNTQYF
.,many,TRBV14,TRBJ2-5,TGTGCCAGCAGCCAAGGGGTCAGGTCCGCCCAAGAGACCCAGTACTTC,CASSQGVRSAQETQYF
TRBD1,many,TRBV19,TRBJ2-7,TGTGCCAGTAGTATCCGGGACAGTCACGAGCAGTACTTC,CASSIRDSHEQYF
.,many,TRBV4-3,TRBJ1-2,TGCGCCAGCAGCCAAGAACCCAGGGGTCTGGGCTACACCTTC,CASSQEPRGLGYTF
.,few,TRBV18,TRBJ1-5,TGTGCCAGCTCACCCGGCCGGGGCCATAGCAATCAGCCCCAGCATTTT,CASSPGRGHSNQPQHF
TRBD1,medium-sized,TRBV5-1,TRBJ1-5,TGCGCCAGCAGTGTGACAGGGTATCAGCCCCAGCATTTT,CASSVTGYQPQHF
.,many,TRBV7-2,TRBJ1-1,TGTGCCAGCAGCTTGGGGGGCGTGAACACTGAAGCTTTCTTT,CASSLGGVNTEAFF
.,many,TRBV27,TRBJ1-1,TGTGCCAGCAGTGGTCGAGGTCGGACTGAAGCTTTCTTT,CASSGRGRTEAFF
.,many,TRBV20-1,TRBJ2-4,TGCAGTGCACGGCCAGGGCTGAACATTCAGTACTTC,CSARPGLNIQYF
TRBD2,many,TRBV3-1,TRBJ2-5,TGTGCCAGCAGCCAGAAGCGGGAGTGGGAGACCCAGTACTTC,CASSQKREWETQYF
TRBD2,many,TRBV7-8,TRBJ2-2,TGTGCCAGCAGCTTCCTCGGGGGGGCCGACACCGGGGAGCTGTTTTTT,CASSFLGGADTGELFF
.,many,TRBV6-2/TRBV6-3,TRBJ1-5,TGTGCCAGCAACAAACGGGGGGTAAATCAGCCCCAGCATTTT,CASNKRGVNQPQHF
TRBD1,many,TRBV7-2,TRBJ1-6,TGTGCCAGCAGCTCGGACAGGCTGGGGAATTCACCCCTCCACTTT,CASSSDRLGNSPLHF
TRBD1,many,TRBV28,TRBJ2-4,TGTGCCAGCAGTTCCTCCGGGACAGGGAGAAACATTCAGTACTTC,CASSSSGTGRNIQYF
TRBD1,many,TRBV12-3/TRBV12-4,TRBJ2-7,TGTGCCAGCAGTTTAAGTTTAGGGACAGTGAGCTCCTACGAGCAGTACTTC,CASSLSLGTVSSYEQYF
TRBD2,many,TRBV7-2,TRBJ2-7,TGTGCCAGCAGCTTAGGGGTAGCGGGAGCCTACGAGCAGTACTTC,CASSLGVAGAYEQYF
.,many,TRBV5-6,TRBJ2-3,TGTGCCAGCAGCCAGACGGACCTCATAGATGCGCAGTATTTT,CASSQTDLIDAQYF
.,many,TRBV4-3,TRBJ2-7,TGCGCCAGCAGCCAAGATACCCGCGGGATCGACGAGCAGTACTTC,CASSQDTRGIDEQYF
TRBD1,.,TRBV5-1,TRBJ1-5,TGCGCCAGCAGCGATCTACGGACAGGGGGAAGCAATCAGCCCCAGCATTTT,CASSDLRTGGSNQPQHF
.,many,TRBV7-2,TRBJ2-3,TGTGCCAGCAGTTTTCACGGGGGTCGTGGAGATACGCAGTATTTT,CASSFHGGRGDTQYF
TRBD1,many,TRBV11-3,TRBJ2-2,TGTGCCAGCAAGCAGGGGGCGAACACCGGGGAGCTGTTTTTT,CASKQGANTGELFF
TRBD1,many,TRBV25-1,TRBJ2-1,TGTGCCAGCAGGGACGGGACAGGGTACAATGAGCAGTTCTTC,CASRDGTGYNEQFF
.,.,TRBV7-2,TRBJ1-6,.,CASSFYICSARGTGESPLHF
.,many,TRBV27,TRBJ1-5,TGTGCCAGCAGTTTATCAGGGGTGAATCAGCCCCAGCATTTT,CASSLSGVNQPQHF
.,few,TRBV12-3/TRBV12-4,TRBJ2-2,TGTGCCAGCAAACGTAGCATCGGGCCGAACACCGGGGAGCTGTTTTTT,CASKRSIGPNTGELFF
.,many,TRBV7-8,TRBJ1-5,TGTGCCAGCAGCTTACTGGCAGGGGTTGGCCTATCGCAGCCCCAGCATTTT,CASSLLAGVGLSQPQHF
.,many,TRBV20-1,TRBJ2-2,TGCAGTGCTAGAGTCCCAGACACCGGGGAGCTGTTTTTT,CSARVPDTGELFF
.,many,TRBV6-1,TRBJ2-2,TGTGCCAGCAGGGGCCACCCCGCTAGCGCTGGGGAGCTGTTTTTT,CASRGHPASAGELFF
.,many,TRBV29-1,TRBJ2-5,TGCAGCGTTGAATTGGGGCCGTGGGAGACCCAGTACTTC,CSVELGPWETQYF
.,many,TRBV5-6,TRBJ2-3,TGTGCCAGCAGCTTGCGAGGATTTCGCACAGATACGCAGTATTTT,CASSLRGFRTDTQYF
TRBD2,many,TRBV5-1,TRBJ2-1,TGCGCCAGCAGAGTCGGGATAGCGGGAGGACACGATGAGCAGTTCTTC,CASRVGIAGGHDEQFF
.,many,TRBV5-1,TRBJ2-2,TGCGCCAGCAGCCTAACTCGGGGCGGGGAGCTGTTTTTT,CASSLTRGGELFF
.,many,TRBV5-1,TRBJ1-2,TGCGCCAGCAGCTCTGTTACTACCGGGAACAACTATGGCTACACCTTC,CASSSVTTGNNYGYTF
.,.,TRBV10-2,TRBJ1-1,TGCGCCAGCAGTCCCAGGGATCCGGGAGCTTTCTTT,CASSPRDPGAFF
TRBD1,many,TRBV20-1,TRBJ1-5,TGCAGTGCTAGACCTGACGGGACAGCTAGCAATCAGCCCCAGCATTTT,CSARPDGTASNQPQHF
.,many,TRBV9,TRBJ1-2,TGTGCCAGCACTCAACAAACGGGGTCGGACTATGGCTACACCTTC,CASTQQTGSDYGYTF
.,many,TRBV14,TRBJ1-4,TGTGCCAGCAGCCAAGATCTGGGCCTGAATAATGAAAAACTGTTTTTT,CASSQDLGLNNEKLFF
.,many,TRBV27,TRBJ1-2,TGTGCCAGCAGTTTATCAGGGGACTATGGCTACACCTTC,CASSLSGDYGYTF
.,many,TRBV5-1,TRBJ2-2,TGCGCCAGCAGCTTGGTTCCGGGGGCGAACACCGGGGAGCTGTTTTTT,CASSLVPGANTGELFF
.,many,TRBV5-5,TRBJ2-5,TGTGCCAGCAGCTTGGCCGGCCTAGGTGGGGAGACCCAGTACTTC,CASSLAGLGGETQYF
.,many,TRBV7-9,TRBJ2-7,TGTGCCAGCAGCCGAGTAGGCCTAAGCACTTACGAGCAGTACTTC,CASSRVGLSTYEQYF
.,many,TRBV6-5,TRBJ1-1,TGTGCCAGCAGAATCGGACAGTTGAACACTGAAGCTTTCTTT,CASRIGQLNTEAFF
.,many,TRBV7-6,TRBJ1-1,TGTGCCAGCAGCCCCTATCACGGGGGGAACACTGAAGCTTTCTTT,CASSPYHGGNTEAFF
.,few,TRBV6-2/TRBV6-3,TRBJ2-1,TGTGCCAGCACCACCGACAGTTACAATGAGCAGTTCTTC,CASTTDSYNEQFF
.,many,TRBV15,TRBJ1-2,TGTGCCACCAGCAGAGTGTCGTGGGCGGAGGGCTACACCTTC,CATSRVSWAEGYTF
.,medium-sized,TRBV5-1,TRBJ1-6,TGCGCCAGCAGCTTGGGACGGATCAATTCACCCCTCCACTTT,CASSLGRINSPLHF
.,many,TRBV20-1,TRBJ2-3,TGCAGTGCTCCCGGACAGTTTAGCACAGATACGCAGTATTTT,CSAPGQFSTDTQYF
.,many,TRBV5-4,TRBJ2-2,TGTGCCAGCAGCTTGGTACAGACCGGGGAGCTGTTTTTT,CASSLVQTGELFF